This paragraph reports one TCR beta chain. The antigen it recognizes is unknown. Per-base quality was not reported, and no clone a single base away is much larger than it. These data come from a study of blood T cell repertoires in COVID-19 (dated by TCRdb to about 2020). Background for the entire study: Collaborator samples came from the United States, Italy and Spain and covered acute and convalescent phases of COVID-19. The material from the prospective study consisted of cDNA or gDNA derived from T cells, B-cell-depleted T cells, or PBMCs. Deeply sampled blood TCRbeta repertoires from subjects exposed to, actively infected with, or recovered from COVID-19 were included in the dataset. The repertoires were made available in a free public database intended to serve as a resource for research on the immune response to SARS-CoV-2. Samples were obtained from the ongoing ImmuneRACE study (first 160 participants) and from approximately 1,200 subjects provided by 6 global collaborators. Nearly every sample came with metadata listing a de-identified subject ID, COVID-19 status, age in years and sex. Where HLA class I and class II types were available, the types were taken from metadata supplied by the sample provider, not from assay-based typing.

Collaborating institutions collected whole blood in K2EDTA tubes following their own protocols. For TCRbeta analysis, collaborators shipped samples as frozen whole blood, isolated PBMCs, or DNA extracted from either of those sample types. V is cut back by 4 bases and J by 4 bases, with 7 bases in the junction unmatched. Spanning cysteine to phenylalanine, the CDR3 consists of 14 amino acids. Only the CDR3 region is kept as DNA, spanning 42 bases read in frame from base 1. The germline V gene (reference sequence) yields LNHDA for CDR1 and SQIVND for CDR2. TCRbeta CDR3 regions were amplified from genomic DNA by means of the immunoSEQ Assay, a bias-controlled multiplex PCR. The source study handled its data this way. The number of nucleated cells in each sample was estimated from the amplification of reference gene primers within the assay. To quantify the absolute abundance of each unique TCRbeta CDR3 rearrangement, sequence reads were collapsed and filtered. For each sample, productive Simpson clonality was calculated by taking the square root of Simpson's diversity index across productive rearrangements. Not all clones reach the TCRdb copy of this immuneACCESS table, which keeps in-frame sequences only. Checked studies attribute under half of the gap to unresolved V genes and leave the rest unexplained. V and J calls and clone size are those listed in that table; D and trimming were worked out from the DNA. Here the sample has 70,000 to 80,000 clones; 87% occur a single time. Roughly 6% of the sample lies in the top ten.

The full study reports these points: How much clinical and demographic metadata was included differed by source and by participant, and the metadata was provided uncurated.

The chain is assembled from TRBV19 and TRBJ2-7; TRBD2 aligns with 7 central bases. The clonotype was recovered from a woman between 45 and 60 years old with acute or convalescent COVID-19. Sequencing was carried out using peripheral blood. The DNA sequence is as follows: TGTGCCAGTAGTAGCAGTTCGGGGGGATACGAGCAGTACTTC. It is translated as CASSSSSGGYEQYF.